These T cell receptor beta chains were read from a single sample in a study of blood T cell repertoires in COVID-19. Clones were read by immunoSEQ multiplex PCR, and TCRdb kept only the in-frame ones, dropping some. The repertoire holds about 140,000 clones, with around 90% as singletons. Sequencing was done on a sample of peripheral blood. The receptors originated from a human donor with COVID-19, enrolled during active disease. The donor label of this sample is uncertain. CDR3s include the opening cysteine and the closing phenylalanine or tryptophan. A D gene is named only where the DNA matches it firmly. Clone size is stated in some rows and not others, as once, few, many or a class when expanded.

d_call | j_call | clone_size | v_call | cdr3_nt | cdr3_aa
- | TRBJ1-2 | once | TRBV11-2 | TGTGCCAGCAGGCGGGTGGGGGACTCAAGGGGCTACACCTTC | CASRRVGDSRGYTF
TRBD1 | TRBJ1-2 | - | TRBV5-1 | TGCGCCAGCAGCTTGGAACAGGGGGTAATGGGGCATGGCTACACCTTC | CASSLEQGVMGHGYTF
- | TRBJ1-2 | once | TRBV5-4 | TGTGCCAGCAGCGAAACCTCCCGGTACTATGGCTACACCTTC | CASSETSRYYGYTF
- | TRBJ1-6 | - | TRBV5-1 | TGCGCCAGCAGCTTGGCCCTACGTGCGAATTCACCCCTCCACTTT | CASSLALRANSPLHF
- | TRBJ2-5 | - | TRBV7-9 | TGTGCCAGCAGCTTAGATCCACCTACGGGGACCCAGTACTTC | CASSLDPPTGTQYF
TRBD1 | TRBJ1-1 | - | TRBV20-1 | TGCAGTTCACAGGGGGTCACTGAAGCTTTCTTT | CSSQGVTEAFF
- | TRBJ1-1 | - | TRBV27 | TGTGCCAGCAGTTTATCGCCTCGGCGGACTGAAGCTTTCTTT | CASSLSPRRTEAFF
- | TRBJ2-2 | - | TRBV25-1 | TGTGCCAGCAGTGAAATCGGGGGTGGAAACACCGGGGAGCTGTTTTTT | CASSEIGGGNTGELFF
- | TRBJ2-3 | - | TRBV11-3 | TGTGCCAGCAGCCGGGAATCAGATACGCAGTATTTT | CASSRESDTQYF
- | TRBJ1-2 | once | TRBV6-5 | TGTGCCAGCAGTTTAATGACAGTAGCTAACTATGGCTACACCTTC | CASSLMTVANYGYTF
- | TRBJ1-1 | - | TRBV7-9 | TGTGCCAGCAGCCCGGGGTCATACACTGAAGCTTTCTTT | CASSPGSYTEAFF
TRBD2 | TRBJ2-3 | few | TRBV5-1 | TGCGCCAGCAGCCGCGGTTGGACGGGAGGAAGCACAGATACGCAGTATTTT | CASSRGWTGGSTDTQYF
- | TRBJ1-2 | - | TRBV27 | TGTGCCAGCAGTTTAACGCAGGGTTATAACTATGGCTACACCTTC | CASSLTQGYNYGYTF
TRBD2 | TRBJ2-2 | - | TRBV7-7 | TGTGCCAGCAGCTTAGATGCTAGCGGGAGATACACCGGGGAGCTGTTTTTT | CASSLDASGRYTGELFF
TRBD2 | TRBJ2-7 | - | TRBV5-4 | TGTGCCAGCAGCCCGGGACTAGCGGACCTCTACGAGCAGTACTTC | CASSPGLADLYEQYF
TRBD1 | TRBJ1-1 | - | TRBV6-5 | TGTGCCAGCAGGACAGGGTCCACTGAAGCTTTCTTT | CASRTGSTEAFF
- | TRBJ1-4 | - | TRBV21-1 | TGTGCCAGCAGCAAAGGGAGAACAGGCGCAACTAATGAAAAACTGTTTTTT | CASSKGRTGATNEKLFF
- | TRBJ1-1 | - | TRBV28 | TGTGCCAGCACCCCGGCGGTTCTGAACACTGAAGCTTTCTTT | CASTPAVLNTEAFF
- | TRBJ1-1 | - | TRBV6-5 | TGTGCCAGCACCCGCGTCGGCAGGGACACTGAAGCTTTCTTT | CASTRVGRDTEAFF
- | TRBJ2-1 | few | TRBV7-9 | TGTGCCAGCAGCTTAGGGCTTGCGGGGTTAGGTAAGGAGCAGTTCTTC | CASSLGLAGLGKEQFF
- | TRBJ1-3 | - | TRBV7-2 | TGTGCCAGCAGTTCAGGGGCTGGAAACACCATATATTTT | CASSSGAGNTIYF
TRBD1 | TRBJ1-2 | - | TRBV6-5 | TGTGCCAGCAGACTGGGACAGGGAGTCTATGGCTACACCTTC | CASRLGQGVYGYTF
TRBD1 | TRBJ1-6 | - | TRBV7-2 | TGTGCCAGCAGCTGGGACAGGGAGACCTATAATTCACCCCTCCACTTT | CASSWDRETYNSPLHF
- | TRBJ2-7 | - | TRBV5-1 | TGCGCCAGCAGCTTGGAGGCGGGCCTTTACGAGCAGTACTTC | CASSLEAGLYEQYF
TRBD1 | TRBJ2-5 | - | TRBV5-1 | TGCGCCAGCAGCCAAGGACAGGGGGAGACCCAGTACTTC | CASSQGQGETQYF
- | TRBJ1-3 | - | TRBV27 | TGTGCCAGCAGAATGGCAGGGGGAAACACCATATATTTT | CASRMAGGNTIYF
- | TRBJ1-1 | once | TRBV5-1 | TGCGCCAGCAGCTTCGAGGGCTATCAGATGAACACTGAAGCTTTCTTT | CASSFEGYQMNTEAFF
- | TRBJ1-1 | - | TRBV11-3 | TGTGCCAGCAGCCCAGAGGGGGACGCTGAAGCTTTCTTT | CASSPEGDAEAFF
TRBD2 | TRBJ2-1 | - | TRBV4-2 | TGTGCCAGCAGCGGTAGCGGGGGGGCGAGAAGAAATGAGCAGTTCTTC | CASSGSGGARRNEQFF
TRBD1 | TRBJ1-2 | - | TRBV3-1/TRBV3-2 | TGTGCCAGCAGCCAAGGGGACAGGAGCTATGGCTACACCTTC | CASSQGDRSYGYTF
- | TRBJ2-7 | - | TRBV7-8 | TGTGCCAGCAGCTTAGACGGCCGGGACTCCCCGGGCGACTCCTACGAGCAGTACTTC | CASSLDGRDSPGDSYEQYF
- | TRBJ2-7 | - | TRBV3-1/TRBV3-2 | TGTGCCAGCAGCCAAGAGGCAGTCCTCTACGAGCAGTACTTC | CASSQEAVLYEQYF
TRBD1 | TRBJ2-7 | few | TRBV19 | TGTGCCAGTAGTAGCCGTCCTCCGGGACAGGGGGGCCACGAGCAGTACTTC | CASSSRPPGQGGHEQYF
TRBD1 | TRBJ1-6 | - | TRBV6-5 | TGTGCCAGCAGTTACTCGATGACAGGGGATTCACCCCTCCACTTT | CASSYSMTGDSPLHF
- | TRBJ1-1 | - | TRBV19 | TGTGCCAGTAGTCGCCTAGAGGGCACTGAAGCTTTCTTT | CASSRLEGTEAFF
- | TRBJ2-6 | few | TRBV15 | TGTGCCACCAGCAGAGCGCGAGGTTCCGGGGCCAACGTCCTGACTTTC | CATSRARGSGANVLTF
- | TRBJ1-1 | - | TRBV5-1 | TGCGCCAGCAGCTTGATCTGGCAGAACACTGAAGCTTTCTTT | CASSLIWQNTEAFF
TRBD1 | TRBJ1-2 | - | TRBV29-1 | TGCAGCGTTGATGACAGGGGCGGAGGCTACACCTTC | CSVDDRGGGYTF
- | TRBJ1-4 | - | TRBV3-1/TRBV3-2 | TGTGCCAGCAGCCAGGACAGCTCCAGTGAAAAACTGTTTTTT | CASSQDSSSEKLFF
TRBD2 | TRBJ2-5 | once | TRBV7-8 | TGTGCCAGCAGCTCAACCCGGACGGGAGGAGAGACCCAGTACTTC | CASSSTRTGGETQYF
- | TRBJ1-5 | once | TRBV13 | TGTGCCAGCAGCTTAGGTAGAGGCAATCAGCCCCAGCATTTT | CASSLGRGNQPQHF
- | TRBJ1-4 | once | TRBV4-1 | TGCGCCAGCAGCCAGGGGGCCGGTAATGAAAAACTGTTTTTT | CASSQGAGNEKLFF
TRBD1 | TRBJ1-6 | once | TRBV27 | TGTGCCAGCAGTTTATCAGGACAGGGACCTGGAAATTCACCCCTCCACTTT | CASSLSGQGPGNSPLHF
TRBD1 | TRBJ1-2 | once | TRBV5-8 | TGTGCCAGCAGCAGGTGGTCCGGGACAGGGGGCTATGGCTACACCTTC | CASSRWSGTGGYGYTF
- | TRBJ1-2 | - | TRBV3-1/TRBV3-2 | TGTGCCAGCAGCCGTTGGAGGGAACCGTCGACTGGCTACACCTTC | CASSRWREPSTGYTF
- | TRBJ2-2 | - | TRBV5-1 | TGCGCCAGCACCGGAGGGGGCTGGACCGGGGAGCTGTTTTTT | CASTGGGWTGELFF
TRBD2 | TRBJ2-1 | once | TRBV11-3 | TGTGCCAGCAGCTTAGGGTCCGCGGGAGGTCTTGAGCAGTTCTTC | CASSLGSAGGLEQFF
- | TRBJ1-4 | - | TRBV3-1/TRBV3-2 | TGTGCCAGCAGCCAGGGGGCTGCCGAAAAACTGTTTTTT | CASSQGAAEKLFF
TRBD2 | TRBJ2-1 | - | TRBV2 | TGTGCCAGCAGCGGGACTAGCGGGGGGGTTTACAATGAGCAGTTCTTC | CASSGTSGGVYNEQFF
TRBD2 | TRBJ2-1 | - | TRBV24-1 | TGTGCCACCAGTGATCCTGGGACTAGCGGACACAATGAGCAGTTCTTC | CATSDPGTSGHNEQFF
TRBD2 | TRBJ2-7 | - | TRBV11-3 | TGTGCCAGCAGAAATAGCGGGAGCGGGGAGCAGTACTTC | CASRNSGSGEQYF
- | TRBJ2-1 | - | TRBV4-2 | TGTGCCAGCAGCCAAGCTACAGGGTTGGAAAATGAGCAGTTCTTC | CASSQATGLENEQFF
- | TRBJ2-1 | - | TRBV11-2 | TGTGCCAGCAGCTTCTCAGTGCGGTCGAGCTCCTACAATGAGCAGTTCTTC | CASSFSVRSSSYNEQFF
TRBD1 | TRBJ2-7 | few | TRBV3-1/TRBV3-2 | TGTGCCAGCAGCGGATCGACAGGGGGCTTGGGCGAGCAGTACTTC | CASSGSTGGLGEQYF
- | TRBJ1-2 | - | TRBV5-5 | TGTGCCAGCAGCTTGGGGTCTCTTCGGACAGCCGGCTATGGCTACACCTTC | CASSLGSLRTAGYGYTF
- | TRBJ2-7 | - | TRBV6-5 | TGTGCCAGCCGAAGGACAGTGAGCTCCTACGAGCAGTACTTC | CASRRTVSSYEQYF
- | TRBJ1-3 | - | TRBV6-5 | TGTGCCAGCAGTCTGGGGCGCTCTGGAAACACCATATATTTT | CASSLGRSGNTIYF